Reported below is one T cell receptor (beta chain). Its antigen is not identified. Researchers built TCR beta cDNA using 5'RACE template switching with UMIs. TCRdb reprocessed the 5' RACE reads and keeps a single row for each CDR3 protein, giving no DNA. The clone table shows under 600,000 distinct CDR3 sequences, with the ten largest holding over 1.1%. The data originate from a study of T cells expressing NK-cell markers. Study-wide background: Obtained from sorted CD3+CD56+NKG2C+, CD3+CD56+NKG2C- and CD3+CD56-NKG2C+ T cells were the TCR beta repertoires. The eight sequenced donors comprised seven who were HCMV-seropositive and one who was seronegative.

From germline, CDR1 is MGHRA and CDR2 YSYEKL. There are 16 residues in the CDR3. Regarding the study as a whole: The study found these clonotypes also leading the CD3+CD56-NKG2C+ fraction in a handful of donors.

The clonotype comes from a woman aged 50 to 60 in good health. Sequenced sample: blood T cells: a sorted CD56 or NKG2C T cell subset, CD4+ or CD8+ T cells, or bulk PBMC T cells (not recorded which). V is TRBV4-1 and J is TRBJ2-3; without DNA, the TCRdb call of TRBD2 cannot be checked. CDR3 sequence: CASSQLLAGAGYTQYF.